The 8 T cell receptor beta chains presented below share a single source sample, sequenced in a study of blood T cell repertoires in COVID-19. Generated by immunoSEQ multiplex PCR, the TCRdb table keeps only in-frame clones and is missing some. The sample lists some 250,000 clones, 82% seen once, with about 3% in the top ten. The sample taken for sequencing was peripheral blood. The receptors were gathered from a woman under 30 with acute or convalescent COVID-19.

The rearrangement uses TRBV3-1 (or the pseudogene TRBV3-2) and TRBJ2-5, with 8 bases lining up with TRBD2. This CDR3 region has 16 residues. V shed 0 bases, J shed 4 bases, and the junction held 7 bases outside the gene matches. Per the germline V gene, CDR1 is LGHDT and CDR2 is YNNKEL (reference sequence). CDR3 region: CASSQDLSSGRETQYF. In DNA form, the CDR3 reads TGTGCCAGCAGCCAAGATCTATCCAGCGGGAGAGAGACCCAGTACTTC.

The chain employs TRBV2 and TRBJ1-4; 7 bases are shared with TRBD1. The trim removed 10 bases at V and 4 bases at J, leaving 6 bases unmatched. Germline V gene sequence: CDR1 SNHLY, CDR2 FYNNEI. The CDR3 is made up of 13 amino acids. This CDR3 reads CAIARGDNEKLFF. CDR3 in DNA: TGTGCCATCGCCAGGGGGGATAATGAAAAACTGTTTTTT.

This clone was seen only a few times. The chain recombines TRBV7-9 with TRBJ1-5; 9 nucleotides align to TRBD1. The CDR3 loop spans 16 amino acids. Germline V gene data show CDR1 as SEHNR and CDR2 as FQNEAQ (reference sequence). Losses at the gene ends were 5 bases for V and 6 bases for J; bases not matched to a gene: 11. The DNA of the CDR3 is TGTGCCAGCAGCCTAAATGGACAGGGGAAAAGTCAGCCCCAGCATTTT. This sequence encodes CASSLNGQGKSQPQHF.

This chain links TRBV3-1 (or the pseudogene TRBV3-2) with TRBJ1-6; D possibly corresponds to TRBD1 (6 bases). The CDR3 runs 15 residues. From germline, CDR1 is LGHDT and CDR2 YNNKEL (reference sequence). Trimming removed 1 base at V and 7 bases at J, with 11 bases between. This chain's CDR3 is CASSQAQGWNSPLHF. CDR3 sequence (DNA): TGTGCCAGCAGCCAAGCCCAGGGGTGGAATTCACCCCTCCACTTT.

The chain is built from TRBV9 and TRBJ2-2, with TRBD1 identical over 9 bases. This CDR3 has 16 amino acids. Losses at the gene ends were 4 bases for V and 7 bases for J; bases not matched to a gene: 11. CDR1 SGDLS and CDR2 YYNGEE come from the germline V gene. CDR3: CASSLRTGVYGGELFF. The CDR3 nucleotides read TGTGCCAGCAGCCTTCGGACAGGGGTTTATGGCGGGGAGCTGTTTTTT.

This clone was recorded once. The V call is TRBV7-2, the J call TRBJ2-7; 10 nucleotides align to TRBD2. Unmatched junction bases numbered 11, after V lost 5 bases and J lost 7 bases. The CDR3 runs to 15 residues. From germline, CDR1 is SGHTA and CDR2 FQGNSA. As DNA, the CDR3 is TGTGCCAGCAGCCCGAGCGGGAGGGCCATCGGGGAGCAGTACTTC. Residues: CASSPSGRAIGEQYF.

The chain employs TRBV27 and TRBJ2-1; perhaps TRBD1 as D (5 bases). V was pared by 3 bases and J by 9 bases, with 18 bases between. CDR3 length: 15 residues. CDR1 and CDR2 from the germline V gene are MNHEY and SMNVEV (reference sequence). DNA of the CDR3: TGTGCCAGCAGTTTCGGACACATATCGACCGGTGAGCAGTTCTTC. It yields the protein CASSFGHISTGEQFF.

This clone was observed a few times. This chain links TRBV5-6 with TRBJ1-1, with D possibly matching TRBD1 (5 bases). Between the trimmed V and J ends, which lost 2 bases and 3 bases, there was a span of 14 bases. Germline V gene data show CDR1 as SGHDT and CDR2 as YYEEEE. The CDR3 sequence is 15 residues long. This chain's CDR3 is CASSFIREAHTEAFF. The CDR3 DNA sequence: TGTGCCAGCAGCTTCATCAGGGAGGCTCACACTGAAGCTTTCTTT.